This T cell receptor (beta chain) comes out of a study of T cell responses to AZD1222 COVID-19 vaccine. About the research overall: Second-dose intervals near 4 or 12 weeks were combined. The study's findings and limits: It was only after the peak T cell response that any repertoires were sampled. Donors in the cohort were predominantly white British and more often female, and clonal diversity was possibly underestimated.

As concerns this clone: The antigen is not known.

Libraries were prepared by immunoSEQ multiplex PCR; TCRdb keeps only in-frame clonotypes and omits some of them. This sample yields approximately 120,000 clones, of which more than 70% are seen a single time; about 10% belongs to the top ten. The CDR3 covers 15 residues. Germline V gives CDR1 MGHRA, CDR2 YSYEKL. V was cut by 4 bases and J by 6 bases, with 13 bases left in between. This clonotype was obtained from an adult in good health. Material: peripheral blood, obtained on day 0 of AZD1222 vaccination. The chain employs TRBV4-1 and TRBJ1-6; D gene unclear. CDR3 sequence reads: CASSPRRMVNSPLHF. The CDR3 DNA reads TGCGCCAGCAGCCCCCGGCGGATGGTTAATTCACCCCTCCACTTT.